This T cell receptor beta chain is from a study of cytomegalovirus exposure and HLA in healthy donors. Study conclusions and caveats: Apart from CMV serostatus, no immune exposure information was available. There were a few CMV-associated chains whose specificity for CMV antigens was confirmed in vitro. A later examination showed that TCR association rates differed by HLA locus, with DRB1 most and HLA-C fewest.

60 Vbeta and 13 Jbeta primers were used in PCR. The table came from immunoSEQ multiplex PCR; TCRdb's copy has only in-frame clones and leaves some out. The sample holds 130,000 to 150,000 clones, around 80% seen once. Samples came from healthy bone marrow donors. A word on this clone: The antigen is unknown.

Sequencing was performed on PBMCs. The origin of this receptor is a man younger than 45 in good health and CMV-seronegative.

In DNA, the CDR3 is TGCAGCGTTGAACAACAGGAGCCATACTATGGCTACACCTTC. This gives the protein CSVEQQEPYYGYTF. V and J are TRBV29-1 and TRBJ1-2, with a possible D match to TRBD1 (5 bases). Trimming cost V 2 bases and J 3 bases, with 13 bases left between them. Germline V gene lookup returns CDR1 SQVTM and CDR2 ANQGSEA. The CDR3 runs 14 residues. The full variable domain, with the rest looked up from reference TRBV29-1 and TRBJ1-2, is SAVISQKPSRDICQRGTSLTIQCQVDSQVTMMFWYRQQPGQSLTLIATANQGSEATYESGFVIDKFPISRPNLTFSTLTVSNMSPEDSSIYLCSVEQQEPYYGYTFGSGTRLTVV.